The 14 T cell receptor beta chains below were found in one sample sequenced in a study of yellow fever vaccine responses in identical twins. Using its own MiXCR run on the RT-PCR reads, TCRdb lists one record per CDR3 protein. The data hold about 19,000 distinct CDR3 sequences, with about two thirds observed a single time. The sequencing used T cells from blood (PBMCs), unsorted or a sorted subset (not recorded which), collected before or after yellow fever vaccination (not recorded which). The receptors were gathered from a woman younger than 30 who received the yellow fever vaccine.

This sequence joins TRBV2 and TRBJ1-1; D perhaps matches TRBD1 (6 bases). Germline loops: CDR1 SNHLY, CDR2 FYNNEI. The CDR3 consists of 14 residues. V shed 2 bases and J shed 5 bases, with 12 bases lying between them. CDR3 in DNA: TGTGCCAGCAGTGAACAGGGGCTAAGGACTGAAGCTTTCTTT. It codes for CASSEQGLRTEAFF.

The chain links TRBV2 to TRBJ2-7; D is unclear. Deletions cut 3 bases from V and 7 bases from J, with 7 bases between. CDR1 SNHLY and CDR2 FYNNEI come from the germline V gene. The CDR3 is made up of 11 amino acids. CDR3 sequence: CASSDGGEQYF. CDR3 in DNA: TGTGCCAGCAGTGACGGCGGTGAGCAGTACTTC.

The chain employs TRBV10-1 and TRBJ1-3; D remains ambiguous. The CDR3 contains 14 residues. Per the germline V gene, CDR1 is WNHNN and CDR2 is SYGVQD (reference sequence). Trimming stripped 2 bases from V and 2 bases from J, with 7 bases between. The CDR3 loop reads CASSEEGPGNTIYF. In nucleotides, the CDR3 is TGCGCCAGCAGTGAGGAGGGCCCTGGAAACACCATATATTTT.

The chain uses TRBV5-1 and TRBJ2-1; D ambiguous. The V gene lost 0 bases and the J gene lost 4 bases, with 5 bases spanning the gap. Germline V lookup: CDR1 SGHRS, CDR2 YFSETQ. The CDR3 sequence is 13 residues long. CDR3 in amino acids: CASSLVLYNEQFF. The CDR3 coding sequence is TGCGCCAGCAGCTTGGTTCTTTACAATGAGCAGTTCTTC.

This clonotype was picked up a small number of times. This sequence joins TRBV20-1 and TRBJ2-7; D remains ambiguous. This CDR3 region has 12 residues. Germline values: CDR1 DFQATT, CDR2 SNEGSKA (reference sequence). Trimming pared 3 bases from V and 0 bases from J, leaving 6 bases between. The CDR3 protein is CSASPVSYEQYF. The CDR3 DNA reads as TGCAGTGCTAGCCCGGTCTCCTACGAGCAGTACTTC.

This rearrangement joins TRBV15 to TRBJ1-5; no reliable D call. V was cut by 6 bases and J by 6 bases, with 9 bases left in between. This CDR3 is built from 12 residues. Germline values: CDR1 LNHNV, CDR2 YYDKDF (reference sequence). CDR3 in DNA: TGTGCCACCAGTGCGCTGGGTCAGCCCCAGCATTTT. The encoded protein is CATSALGQPQHF.

This chain connects TRBV4-1 to TRBJ2-1, with 11 nucleotides matching TRBD2. This CDR3 region has 15 residues. Germline CDR1 is MGHRA and CDR2 is YSYEKL. J gave up 10 bases and V 2 bases, and 7 bases lay outside the gene matches. The chain's CDR3 is CASSQRTSGLTEQFF. The DNA of the CDR3 is TGCGCCAGCAGCCAAAGGACTAGCGGGCTTACAGAGCAGTTCTTC.

This sequence joins TRBV20-1 and TRBJ2-1; maybe TRBD1 (5 bases). Germline assignment: CDR1 DFQATT and CDR2 SNEGSKA (reference sequence). CDR3 length: 11 residues. Trimming took off 5 bases at V and 8 bases at J, with 10 bases between the two ends. The chain's CDR3 is CSAEPRDEQFF. The CDR3 bases are TGCAGTGCTGAACCCAGGGATGAGCAGTTCTTC.

In this sample, this clonotype turned up a few times. The genes are TRBV18 and TRBJ1-1; D not certain. Trimming took off 1 base at V and 1 base at J, with 4 bases between the two ends. From germline, CDR1 is KGHSH and CDR2 LQKENI. There are 13 residues in the CDR3. The CDR3 DNA sequence: TGTGCCAGCTCACCACAGGAGAACACTGAAGCTTTCTTT. It translates to CASSPQENTEAFF.

V usage is TRBV12-3 or TRBV12-4 and J usage is TRBJ2-1; TRBD1 matches at 10 bases. The length of the CDR3 is 15 residues. J lost 5 bases, V lost 4 bases, and 5 bases had no gene match. DNA for the CDR3: TGTGCCAGCAGTTCCACGGGACAGGGGAACAATGAGCAGTTCTTC. Protein sequence: CASSSTGQGNNEQFF.

The table lists this clonotype with a few counts. V usage is TRBV10-3 and J usage is TRBJ1-5, with TRBD1 matching 7 bases. The CDR3 is 16 residues long. With V trimmed by 0 bases and J by 2 bases, 4 bases remained unmatched. Per germline, CDR1 ENHRY and CDR2 SYGVKD. The chain's CDR3 is CAISESKGAGNQPQHF. CDR3 DNA sequence: TGTGCCATCAGTGAGTCGAAGGGGGCAGGCAATCAGCCCCAGCATTTT.

The V gene is TRBV7-3, the J gene TRBJ1-5; no clear D gene. The V and J ends lost 1 base and 7 bases respectively, with 5 bases between them. The V gene's germline CDR1 is SGHTA and CDR2 FQGTGA. The CDR3 loop spans 12 amino acids. The CDR3 loop reads CASSLNLQPQHF. CDR3 nucleotide sequence: TGTGCCAGCAGCTTAAACTTGCAGCCCCAGCATTTT.

This clonotype was seen more than once but under ten times. The chain employs TRBV18 and TRBJ2-3; D remains ambiguous. V lost 4 bases and J 2 bases, leaving 13 bases between the germline ends. The length of the CDR3 is 15 residues. CDR1 and CDR2 (germline): KGHSH, LQKENI. In DNA, the CDR3 is TGTGCCAGCTCACGAGCACAGACCGACACAGATACGCAGTATTTT. This codes for CASSRAQTDTDTQYF.

The table lists this clonotype with a few counts. V gene TRBV5-5 combines with J gene TRBJ1-1; D possibly corresponds to TRBD1 (5 bases). Trimming removed 0 bases at V and 0 bases at J, with 6 bases between. The CDR3 has 14 amino acids. CDR1 is SGHKS and CDR2 is YYEKEE in the germline V gene (reference sequence). The CDR3 DNA reads as TGTGCCAGCAGCTTGGGGGGGATGAACACTGAAGCTTTCTTT. Translated: CASSLGGMNTEAFF.